The 8 T cell receptor beta chains below come from one sample, sequenced in a study of human CD8 memory T cell subsets. It was UMI-labeled 5' RACE by which the TCR beta libraries were made. TCRdb reworked the 5' RACE reads into one entry per CDR3 protein, no DNA. This sample's clone table lists about 20,000 distinct CDR3 sequences. The sample taken for sequencing was CD8+ T cells from PBMCs. The source of these receptors is a human donor in good health.

The rearrangement uses TRBV5-5 and TRBJ2-1. From germline, CDR1 is SGHKS and CDR2 YYEKEE (reference sequence). This CDR3 has 14 residues. CDR3 amino acids: CASSLALGFNEQFF.

The rearrangement joins TRBV9 to TRBJ1-1; lacking DNA, the TRBD1 call made by TCRdb goes unchecked. Germline V lookup: CDR1 SGDLS, CDR2 YYNGEE. This CDR3 has 15 amino acids. This CDR3 is CASSVEGTANTEAFF.

The chain combines TRBV6-2 or TRBV6-3 with TRBJ2-2; TCRdb lists TRBD2, though no DNA is available to test this call. The CDR3 has 19 amino acids. From germline, CDR1 is MNHEY and CDR2 SVGEGT. The CDR3 sequence: CASNYGTSGRVRDTGELFF.

The J gene is TRBJ2-1, the V gene TRBV3-1; the TCRdb call, TRBD2, lacks DNA for checking. This CDR3 is built from 20 residues. Looked up from germline, CDR1 is LGHDT and CDR2 is YNNKEL (reference sequence). The CDR3 region is CASSQDRAGGLTSSYNEQFF.

V gene TRBV3-1 combines with J gene TRBJ2-5. The CDR3 runs to 14 residues. Germline V gene data show CDR1 as LGHDT and CDR2 as YNNKEL (reference sequence). The CDR3 reads CASSRRLGRETQYF.

This chain uses TRBV5-4 with TRBJ2-3; TCRdb's D call, TRBD1, is unchecked because there is no DNA. The CDR3 is made up of 16 amino acids. Germline CDR1 SGHNT, CDR2 YYREEE (reference sequence). The chain's CDR3 is CASSLVGGAGTDTQYF.

Measured by frequency, this clonotype is medium-sized (0.01 to 0.1%). The V gene is TRBV28, the J gene TRBJ1-5. This CDR3 comprises 14 residues. CDR1 is MDHEN and CDR2 is SYDVKM in the germline V gene. The CDR3 region is CASSEVYSNQPQHF.

The chain employs TRBV21-1 and TRBJ2-3; TCRdb's D gene call, TRBD2, goes unchecked for lack of DNA. TRBV21-1 is an annotated pseudogene. CDR3 length equals 13 residues. The CDR3 loop reads CASSTPLTDTQYF.